These 7 T cell receptor beta chains were all obtained from the same sample, sequenced in a study of blood T cells in healthy people across ages. Through a sample-barcoded 5' primer and a J-beta primer mix, a second PCR was run for roughly 7 to 12 cycles. Using its own MiXCR run on the 5' RACE reads, TCRdb lists one record per CDR3 protein. This repertoire shows some 1.7 million distinct CDR3 sequences, approximately 30% found once; its top ten account for 7.7%. The sample was blood. The receptors derive from a woman in her 30s in good health.

This clonotype was observed many times. V usage is TRBV27 and J usage is TRBJ1-2, with a possible D match to TRBD1 (6 bases). The CDR3 runs to 14 residues. V was trimmed by 2 bases and J by 2 bases, leaving 9 bases between them. The germline gives CDR1 MNHEY, CDR2 SMNVEV (reference sequence). CDR3 residues: CASSLMTGNYGYTF. The CDR3 coding sequence is TGTGCCAGCAGTTTAATGACAGGAAACTATGGCTACACCTTC.

The chain recombines TRBV7-9 with TRBJ2-7; a weak D match, TRBD1 (6 bases). CDR1 and CDR2 from the germline V gene are SEHNR and FQNEAQ (reference sequence). CDR3 length equals 14 residues. Trimming removed 5 bases at V and 2 bases at J, with 13 bases between. CDR3 sequence: CASSNRDNTYEQYF. The CDR3 region has the DNA TGTGCCAGCAGCAACCGGGACAACACCTACGAGCAGTACTTC.

To note about this clonotype: This may come from a read error, since a much larger clone is one base off. The chain carries TRBV29-1 and TRBJ2-5; D is possibly TRBD1 (6 bases). This CDR3 has 13 amino acids. Trimming took 4 bases from V and 11 from J, leaving 20 bases between them. The germline V gene has CDR1 SQVTM and CDR2 ANQGSEA. The CDR3 region is CSVVNGQSVKQYF. The CDR3 DNA reads TGCAGCGTTGTGAATGGACAGAGTGTTAAGCAGTACTTC.

This clonotype was picked up many times. This sequence joins TRBV5-1 and TRBJ2-1; 8 bases are a match to TRBD1. Germline values: CDR1 SGHRS, CDR2 YFSETQ. The V and J ends lost 1 base and 7 bases, in that order; junction bases with no gene match: 7. CDR3 length equals 15 residues. The CDR3 is CASSLLQGAGNEQFF. CDR3 nucleotide sequence: TGCGCCAGCAGCTTGCTTCAGGGGGCGGGGAATGAGCAGTTCTTC.

As for this clonotype: Sequence at one end of the junction differs from germline and may be a read error. The chain combines TRBV2 with TRBJ1-5; no reliable D call. CDR3 length: 13 amino acids. Germline assignment: CDR1 SNHLY and CDR2 FYNNEI. The CDR3 reads CAGSGQGNQPQHF. CDR3 bases: TGTGCCGGCAGTGGGCAAGGCAATCAGCCCCAGCATTTT. Combining the CDR3 with reference TRBV2 and TRBJ1-5 gives the whole variable domain EPEVTQTPSHQVTQMGQEVILRCVPISNHLYFYWYRQILGQKVEFLVSFYNNEISEKSEIFDDQFSVERPDGSNFTLKIRSTKLEDSAMYFCAGSGQGNQPQHFGDGTRLSIL.

The chain joins TRBV7-2 to TRBJ2-7, with unresolved D. Germline CDR1 reads SGHTA; CDR2 reads FQGNSA. Trimming left V 3 bases short and J 1 base short, with 13 bases between. This CDR3 has 15 amino acids. The CDR3 nucleotides are TGTGCCAGCAGCTTCCAGCCCAACCCGTCCTACGAGCAGTACTTC. Amino acid sequence: CASSFQPNPSYEQYF. Together with reference TRBV7-2 and TRBJ2-7, the CDR3 gives the full variable domain: GAGVSQSPSNKVTEKGKDVELRCDPISGHTALYWYRQSLGQGLEFLIYFQGNSAPDKSGLPSDRFSAERTGGSVSTLTIQRTQQEDSAVYLCASSFQPNPSYEQYFGPGTRLTVT.

This clonotype was found once. Compared with germline, one end of the junction differs, possibly owing to a read error. The chain links TRBV12-3 or TRBV12-4 to TRBJ2-1; TRBD2 matches 8 bases. The CDR3 loop spans 14 amino acids. DNA for the CDR3: TGTGCCAGCAGTGCCCGACTAGCGAACAATGAGCGGTTCTTC. Its translation: CASSARLANNERFF.